The text below deals with one T cell receptor beta chain. This sample stems from a study of control samples from healthy donors and cancer patients. Some clones are missing from TCRdb's copy, which holds only in-frame ones; the method was immunoSEQ multiplex PCR. The table lists about 71,000 clones, 89% of them singletons. The CDR3 has 14 residues. Per the germline V gene, CDR1 is WNHNN and CDR2 is SYGVQD (reference sequence). V gave up 2 bases and J gave up 4 bases; unmatched junction bases: 3. The chain has TRBV10-1 and TRBJ2-3, with 7 nucleotides matching TRBD2. The source material was PBMCs. This clonotype originated in a man in his sixties with lung cancer. The CDR3 sequence is CASSEGRGADTQYF. CDR3 in DNA: TGCGCCAGCAGTGAGGGACGGGGGGCAGATACGCAGTATTTT.